A single sample gave rise to the 5 T cell receptor beta chains below, sequenced in a study of Tregs in tolerant kidney transplant recipients. Data came from immunoSEQ multiplex PCR; TCRdb stores just in-frame clones and leaves some out. This table holds around 50,000 clones, approximately 82% found once. Input material: CD4+ T cells from blood. Source of these receptors: a human donor in good health.

The chain links TRBV27 to TRBJ2-7, with 7 positions matching TRBD1. CDR3 length: 14 residues. Germline assignment: CDR1 MNHEY and CDR2 SMNVEV (reference sequence). V shed 4 bases and J 2 bases; nucleotides not matched to a gene: 5. The CDR3 reads CASSSRTGAYEQYF. For the CDR3, the DNA is TGTGCCAGCAGTTCCCGGACAGGTGCCTACGAGCAGTACTTC.

V and J are TRBV4-1 and TRBJ2-3; D call uncertain. V shed 0 bases and J shed 4 bases, with 5 bases lying between them. The CDR3 extends over 13 amino acids. The germline V gene has CDR1 MGHRA and CDR2 YSYEKL. Written as DNA, the CDR3 is TGCGCCAGCAGCCAAGAAAACCCAGATACGCAGTATTTT. Its protein product is CASSQENPDTQYF.

The V call is TRBV7-8, the J call TRBJ1-2; the match to TRBD1 covers 7 bases. V was pared by 4 bases and J by 4 bases, with 3 bases of the junction left unmatched. Germline CDR1 is SGHVS and CDR2 is FQNEAQ. The CDR3 totals 13 residues. In DNA form, the CDR3 reads TGTGCCAGCAGCTCGGGACAGTTCTATGGCTACACCTTC. As protein: CASSSGQFYGYTF.

V is TRBV6-5 and J is TRBJ2-7, with 8 nucleotides matching TRBD1. This CDR3 is built from 11 residues. Losses at the gene ends were 5 bases for V and 7 bases for J; bases not matched to a gene: 1. CDR1 and CDR2 from the germline V gene are MNHEY and SVGAGI. CDR3 sequence reads: CASSHRGEQYF. The DNA for the CDR3 is TGTGCCAGCAGTCACAGGGGGGAGCAGTACTTC.

The V call is TRBV5-6, the J call TRBJ2-5, with 10 bases identical to TRBD2. CDR1 and CDR2 (germline): SGHDT, YYEEEE. This CDR3 has 15 amino acids. V shed 2 bases, J shed 5 bases, and the junction held 6 bases outside the gene matches. DNA for the CDR3: TGTGCCAGCAGCTTCCTAGCGGGGGAAGTGGAGACCCAGTACTTC. This sequence encodes CASSFLAGEVETQYF.